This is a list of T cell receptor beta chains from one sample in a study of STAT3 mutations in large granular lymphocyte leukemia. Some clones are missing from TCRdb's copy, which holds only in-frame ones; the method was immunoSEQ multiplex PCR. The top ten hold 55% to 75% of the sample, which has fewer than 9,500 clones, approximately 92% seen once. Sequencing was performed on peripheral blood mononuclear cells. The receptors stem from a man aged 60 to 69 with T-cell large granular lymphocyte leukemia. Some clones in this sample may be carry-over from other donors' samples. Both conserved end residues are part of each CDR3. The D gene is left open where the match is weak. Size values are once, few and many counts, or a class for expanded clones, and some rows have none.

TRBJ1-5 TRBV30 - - TGTGCCTGGAGTTACGGTGACCAGCCCCAGCATTTT CAWSYGDQPQHF
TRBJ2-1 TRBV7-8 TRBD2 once TGTGCCAGCAGCTTAGCACTAGCGGGAGGTCGGGATGAGCAGTTCTTC CASSLALAGGRDEQFF
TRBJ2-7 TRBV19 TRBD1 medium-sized TGTGCCAGCGCGGACAGGGTGGGGTACGAGCAGTACTTC CASADRVGYEQYF
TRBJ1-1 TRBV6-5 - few TGTGCCAGCAGTTACTACGGGGAAACCTTGGACACTGAAGCTTTCTTT CASSYYGETLDTEAFF
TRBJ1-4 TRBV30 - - TGTGCCTGGAGTACTCAAAGGGGTGGGGCAGGGACTAATGAAAAACTGTTTTTT CAWSTQRGGAGTNEKLFF
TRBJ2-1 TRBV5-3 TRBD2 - TGTGCCAGAAGTAGAAGGGGACTAGCCGCCCATGAGCAGTTCTTC CARSRRGLAAHEQFF
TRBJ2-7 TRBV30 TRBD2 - TGTGCCTGGAGTGTAGGGGTTGGGGGGGTCTACGAGCAGTACTTC CAWSVGVGGVYEQYF
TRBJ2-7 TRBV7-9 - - TGTGCCAGCAGCTTAGCCGACTACGAGCAGTACTTC CASSLADYEQYF
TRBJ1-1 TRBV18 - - TGTGCCAGCGTCACCACGCGCAGGGAAGGTGAAGCTTTCTTT CASVTTRREGEAFF
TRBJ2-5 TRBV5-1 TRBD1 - TGCGCCAGCAGCTTGTCTCTGGCAGGGGGAGAGACCCAGTACTTC CASSLSLAGGETQYF
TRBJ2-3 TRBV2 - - TGTGCCAGCGGCCAAAGGGGCCTAGAGGAGTATTTT CASGQRGLEEYF
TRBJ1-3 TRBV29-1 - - TGCAGCGTTGAGTCCTTCCATCACTCTGGAAACACCATATATTTT CSVESFHHSGNTIYF
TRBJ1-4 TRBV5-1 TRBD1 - TGCGCCAGCGCCGGGACAGTCAATGAAAAACTGTTTTTT CASAGTVNEKLFF
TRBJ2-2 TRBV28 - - TGTGCCAGCGGGAGGAGCGCAGGGGCGAACACCGGGGAGCTGTTTTTT CASGRSAGANTGELFF
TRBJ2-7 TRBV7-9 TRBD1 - TGTGCCAGCAGCTTTAGCACCTCCGGGACAGCCTACGAGCAGTACTTC CASSFSTSGTAYEQYF
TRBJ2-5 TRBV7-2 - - TGTGCCAGCAGCCCGGGTGACAGCCTCCAAGAGACCCAGTACTTC CASSPGDSLQETQYF
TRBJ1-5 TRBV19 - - TGTGCCAGTAGCAGCAGGGGAGGCGGTATTCAGCCCCAGCATTTT CASSSRGGGIQPQHF
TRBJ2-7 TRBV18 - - TGTGCCAGCTCACCAAATAATCTTGGGGCTGACGAGCAGTACTTC CASSPNNLGADEQYF
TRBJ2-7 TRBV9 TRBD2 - TGTGCCAGCAGCGTAGAGGGACTAGCGGGGCACGAGCAGTACTTC CASSVEGLAGHEQYF
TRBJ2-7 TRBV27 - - TGTGCCAGCAGTTTATCGGGGGCCCAGGGAGAGCAGTACTTC CASSLSGAQGEQYF
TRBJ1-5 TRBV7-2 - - TGTGCCAGCAGCTTAGAGTATCAGCCCCAGCATTTT CASSLEYQPQHF
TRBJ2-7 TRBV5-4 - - TGTGCCAGCAGCTTGGGAGTGACTAGAGGCTACGAGCAGTACTTC CASSLGVTRGYEQYF
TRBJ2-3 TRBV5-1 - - TGCGCCAGCAGCTTAGTAGGAGGGGATACGCAGTATTTT CASSLVGGDTQYF
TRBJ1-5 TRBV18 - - TGTGCCAGCTCACCAGCTTGGGGGGGCGTTCAGCCCCAGCATTTT CASSPAWGGVQPQHF
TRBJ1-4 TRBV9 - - TGTGCCAGCAGCGTAGGTGGAGGGGCGGAAAAACTGTTTTTT CASSVGGGAEKLFF
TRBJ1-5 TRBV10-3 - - TGTGCCATCAGCGACTCACATAATCAGCCCCAGCATTTT CAISDSHNQPQHF
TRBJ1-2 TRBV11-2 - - TGTGCCAGCAGCTATCCCCCCCCCAAGAGCTATGGCTACACCTTC CASSYPPPKSYGYTF
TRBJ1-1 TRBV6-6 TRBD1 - TGTGCCAGCAGTCCTACGACAGGGGGCGCGGAAAGAGCTTTCTTT CASSPTTGGAERAFF
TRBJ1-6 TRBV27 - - TGTGCCAGCAGTTACCAGACATCGGGTGGTTCACCCCTCCACTTT CASSYQTSGGSPLHF
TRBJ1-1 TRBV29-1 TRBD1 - TGCAGCGTGAAACCTACAGGGGGATGGAACACTGAAGCTTTCTTT CSVKPTGGWNTEAFF
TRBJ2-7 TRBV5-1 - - TGCGCCAGCAGCTTGGCGGCGGGGGCGACCTACGAGCAGTACTTC CASSLAAGATYEQYF
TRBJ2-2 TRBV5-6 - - TGTGCCAGCAGCAGGGGCGGGGAGCTGTTTTTT CASSRGGELFF
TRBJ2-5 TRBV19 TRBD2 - TGTGCCAGTAGTATAGTGGGACGCGGGGGTAAGACCCAGTACTTC CASSIVGRGGKTQYF
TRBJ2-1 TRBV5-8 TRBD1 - TGTGCCAGCAGATTTGGCTGGACAGGGGATGGGAATGAGCAGTTCTTC CASRFGWTGDGNEQFF
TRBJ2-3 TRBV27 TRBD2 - TGTGCCAGCAGTATAGTAGCGGGAGTCAACGCAGATACGCAGTATTTT CASSIVAGVNADTQYF
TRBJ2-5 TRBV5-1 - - TGCGCCAGCAGCTTTTCCAGCCAAGAGACCCAGTACTTC CASSFSSQETQYF
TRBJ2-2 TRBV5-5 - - TGTGCCAGCAGCTTCGACGGGGGTCCCGGGGAGCTGTTTTTT CASSFDGGPGELFF